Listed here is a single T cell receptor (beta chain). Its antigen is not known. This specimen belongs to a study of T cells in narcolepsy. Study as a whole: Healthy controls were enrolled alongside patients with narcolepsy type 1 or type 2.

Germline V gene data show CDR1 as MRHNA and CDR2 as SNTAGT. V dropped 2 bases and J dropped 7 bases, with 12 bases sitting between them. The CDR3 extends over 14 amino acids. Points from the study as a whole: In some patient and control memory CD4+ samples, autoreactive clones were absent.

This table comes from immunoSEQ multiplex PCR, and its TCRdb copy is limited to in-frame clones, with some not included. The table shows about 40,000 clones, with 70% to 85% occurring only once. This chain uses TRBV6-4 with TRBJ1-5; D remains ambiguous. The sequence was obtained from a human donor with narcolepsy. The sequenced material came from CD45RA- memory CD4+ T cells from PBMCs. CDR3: CASSDDALDQPQHF. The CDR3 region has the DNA TGTGCCAGCAGTGACGATGCCCTAGACCAGCCCCAGCATTTT.